Following are 2 T cell receptor beta chains from one sample sequenced in a study of CD8+ T cells in alopecia areata. Sequencing templates came from extracted RNA that was reverse transcribed into cDNA. Assay used: immunoSEQ multiplex PCR; TCRdb lists only in-frame clones, some missing. Found here are hundreds of thousands of clones, 35% to 45% of them singletons; the top ten hold 0.48%. Specified treatment: oral pan-JAK inhibitor, 5-10 mg twice daily. The starting material was CD4+ T cells sorted from blood, obtained at approximately week 34, from a patient treated with tofacitinib. These TCRs come from a human donor with alopecia areata.

This chain joins TRBV25-1 and TRBJ1-6; TRBD1 might be the D (5 bases). Germline CDR1 is MGHDK and CDR2 is SYGVNS. V dropped 4 bases and J dropped 7 bases, with 14 bases sitting between them. This CDR3 is 15 amino acids long. For the CDR3, the DNA is TGTGCCAGCAGTGTATTAGACAGTGACAATTCACCCCTCCACTTT. Its translation: CASSVLDSDNSPLHF.

This chain connects TRBV5-1 to TRBJ2-7; tentatively, D is TRBD1 (5 bases). The V and J ends lost 0 bases and 0 bases respectively, with 7 bases between them. Germline values: CDR1 SGHRS, CDR2 YFSETQ. This CDR3 is 14 amino acids long. DNA for the CDR3: TGCGCCAGCAGCTTGGTTGACAGCTCCTACGAGCAGTACTTC. It specifies CASSLVDSSYEQYF. Variable domain in full (rest from reference TRBV5-1 and TRBJ2-7): KAGVTQTPRYLIKTRGQQVTLSCSPISGHRSVSWYQQTPGQGLQFLFEYFSETQRNKGNFPGRFSGRQFSNSRSEMNVSTLELGDSALYLCASSLVDSSYEQYFGPGTRLTVT.